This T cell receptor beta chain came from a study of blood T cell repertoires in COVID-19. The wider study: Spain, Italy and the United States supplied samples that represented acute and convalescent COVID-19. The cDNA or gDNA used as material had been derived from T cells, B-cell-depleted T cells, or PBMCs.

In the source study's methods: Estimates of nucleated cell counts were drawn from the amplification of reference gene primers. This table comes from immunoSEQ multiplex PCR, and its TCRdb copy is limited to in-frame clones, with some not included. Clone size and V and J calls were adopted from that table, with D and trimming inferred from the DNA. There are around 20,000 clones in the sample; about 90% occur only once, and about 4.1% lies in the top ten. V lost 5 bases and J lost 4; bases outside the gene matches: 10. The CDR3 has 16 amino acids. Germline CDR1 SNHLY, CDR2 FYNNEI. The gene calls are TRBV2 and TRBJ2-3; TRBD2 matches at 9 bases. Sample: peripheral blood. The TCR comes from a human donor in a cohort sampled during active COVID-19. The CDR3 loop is CASSSGLARGADTQYF. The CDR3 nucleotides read TGTGCCAGCAGTTCCGGACTAGCGAGGGGTGCAGATACGCAGTATTTT.